This T cell receptor beta chain was sequenced for a study of T cells in Graves' hyperthyroidism and ophthalmopathy. This CDR3 is 14 amino acids long. The J segment lost 3 bases and the V segment lost 6 bases, leaving 8 bases of the junction unmatched. Per germline, CDR1 DFQATT and CDR2 SNEGSKA (reference sequence). TCR beta CDR3 sequences were amplified from RNA transcripts. HTBI primers were used for first-round RT-PCR of the TCR CDR3. TCRdb processed the multiplex PCR reads anew with MiXCR; each CDR3 protein has one entry. The table lists about 350,000 distinct CDR3 sequences, around 14% of them singletons. This clonotype appeared a few times.

This TCR was recovered from a woman in her thirties with Graves' hyperthyroidism. The chain is built from TRBV20-1 and TRBJ2-7; 10 bases align to TRBD2. Sequenced sample: blood. The DNA of the CDR3 is TGCAGTGCGTCAAAACTAGCGGGAAACTACGAGCAGTACTTC. This gives the protein CSASKLAGNYEQYF.